The clone carrying this TCR beta chain came up many times. Its antigen is not known. Arm-PCR with iRepertoire HTBI primers amplified the CDR3 regions for these TCR beta libraries. TCRdb called the multiplex PCR reads again in MiXCR, with one record for every CDR3 protein. The table has about 420,000 distinct CDR3 sequences, about 16% seen once. This sample's time point: newly diagnosed GD, antithyroid drugs for less than 3 months. After RNA was extracted from PBMCs, the TCR library was made from it. Staff took about 10 milliliters of peripheral blood and put it into EDTA tubes. The sample originates from a study of regulatory T cells in long-lasting Graves disease. Study-level background: For a period under 3 months, newly diagnosed Graves' patients had taken antithyroid drugs. Study-level findings and limits: Thyroid tissue was not studied; only peripheral blood was.

With 3 bases clipped from V and 7 bases from J, the junction kept 9 bases outside the gene matches. The CDR3 runs 15 residues. Per germline, CDR1 MDHEN and CDR2 SYDVKM. The data also belong to a second study, concerning T cells in Graves' hyperthyroidism and ophthalmopathy. From that paper: The HTBI set primed first-round TCR CDR3 RT-PCR.

The clonotype originates from a woman in her late teens or twenties with Graves disease. V gene TRBV28 combines with J gene TRBJ2-7, with TRBD2 identical over 10 bases. Sequencing used peripheral blood mononuclear cells (PBMCs), obtained at new diagnosis, from a patient treated with antithyroid drugs. CDR3 coding DNA: TGTGCCAGCAGTTTGGGGGCTAGCGGGAGACGTGAGCAGTACTTC. Its translation: CASSLGASGRREQYF.